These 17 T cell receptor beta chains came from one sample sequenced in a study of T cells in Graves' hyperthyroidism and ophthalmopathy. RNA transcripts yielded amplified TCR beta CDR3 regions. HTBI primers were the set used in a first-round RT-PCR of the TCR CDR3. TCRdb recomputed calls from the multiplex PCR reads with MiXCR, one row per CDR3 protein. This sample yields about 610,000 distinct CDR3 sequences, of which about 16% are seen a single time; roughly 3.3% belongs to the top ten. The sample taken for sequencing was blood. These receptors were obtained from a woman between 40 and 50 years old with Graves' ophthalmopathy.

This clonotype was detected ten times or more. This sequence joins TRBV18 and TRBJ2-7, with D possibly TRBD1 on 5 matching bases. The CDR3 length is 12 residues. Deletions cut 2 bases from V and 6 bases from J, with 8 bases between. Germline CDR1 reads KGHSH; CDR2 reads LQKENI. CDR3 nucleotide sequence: TGTGCCAGCTCACCAGAAGGGGCCGAGCAGTACTTC. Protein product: CASSPEGAEQYF.

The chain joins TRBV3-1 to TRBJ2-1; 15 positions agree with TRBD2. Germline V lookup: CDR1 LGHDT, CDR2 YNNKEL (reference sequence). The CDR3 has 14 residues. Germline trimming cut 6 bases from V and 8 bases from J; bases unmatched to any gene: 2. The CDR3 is CASRGTSGRYEQFF. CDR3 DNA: TGTGCCAGCAGAGGGACTAGCGGGAGGTATGAGCAGTTCTTC.

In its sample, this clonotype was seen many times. CDR3 nucleotide sequence: TGCGCCAGCAGCTTGGACGCGGGAGTGGTCAATGAGCAGTTCTTC. Protein sequence: CASSLDAGVVNEQFF. The chain links TRBV5-1 to TRBJ2-1, with TRBD2 identical over 7 bases. V shed 0 bases, J shed 6 bases, and the junction held 6 bases outside the gene matches. Germline-derived CDR1 and CDR2 are SGHRS and YFSETQ. This CDR3 has 15 amino acids.

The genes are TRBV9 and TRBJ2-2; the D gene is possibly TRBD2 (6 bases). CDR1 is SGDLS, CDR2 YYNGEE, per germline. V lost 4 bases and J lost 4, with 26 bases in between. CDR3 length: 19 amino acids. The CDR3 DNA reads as TGTGCCAGCAGCTCTTTAGCCCACGGCGGAGGGAAACGCACCGGGGAGCTGTTTTTT. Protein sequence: CASSSLAHGGGKRTGELFF.

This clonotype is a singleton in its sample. In nucleotides, the CDR3 is TGTGCCAGCAGTCTTGGGTACCAGCAGTTCTTC. Its translation: CASSLGYQQFF. The chain combines TRBV27 with TRBJ2-1; no clear D gene. The germline gives CDR1 MNHEY, CDR2 SMNVEV (reference sequence). The V and J ends lost 5 bases and 11 bases respectively, with 10 bases between them. The CDR3 length is 11 residues.

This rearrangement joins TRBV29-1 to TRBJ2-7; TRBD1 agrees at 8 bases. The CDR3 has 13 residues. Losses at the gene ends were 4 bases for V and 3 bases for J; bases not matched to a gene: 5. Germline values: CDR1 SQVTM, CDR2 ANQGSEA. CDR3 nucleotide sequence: TGCAGCGTTGGGGACAGGAGTCACTACGAGCAGTACTTC. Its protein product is CSVGDRSHYEQYF.

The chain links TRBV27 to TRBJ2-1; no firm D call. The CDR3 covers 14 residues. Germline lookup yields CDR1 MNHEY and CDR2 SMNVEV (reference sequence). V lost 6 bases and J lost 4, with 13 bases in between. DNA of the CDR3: TGTGCCAGCAGCATAACGGACGGGTACAATGAGCAGTTCTTC. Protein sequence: CASSITDGYNEQFF.

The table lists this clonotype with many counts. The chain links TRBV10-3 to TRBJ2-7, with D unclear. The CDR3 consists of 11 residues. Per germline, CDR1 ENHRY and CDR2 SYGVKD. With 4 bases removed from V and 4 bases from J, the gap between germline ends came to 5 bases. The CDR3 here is CAISAEYEQYF. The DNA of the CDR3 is TGTGCCATCAGTGCAGAATACGAGCAGTACTTC.

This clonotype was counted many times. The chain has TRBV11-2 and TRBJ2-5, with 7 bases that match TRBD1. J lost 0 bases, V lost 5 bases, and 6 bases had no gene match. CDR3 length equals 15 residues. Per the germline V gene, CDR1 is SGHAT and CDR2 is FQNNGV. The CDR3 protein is CASSPQTGYQETQYF. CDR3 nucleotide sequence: TGTGCCAGCAGCCCACAGACAGGGTACCAAGAGACCCAGTACTTC. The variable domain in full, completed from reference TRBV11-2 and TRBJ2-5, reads EAGVAQSPRYKIIEKRQSVAFWCNPISGHATLYWYQQILGQGPKLLIQFQNNGVVDDSQLPKDRFSAERLKGVDSTLKIQPAKLEDSAVYLCASSPQTGYQETQYFGPGTRLLVL.

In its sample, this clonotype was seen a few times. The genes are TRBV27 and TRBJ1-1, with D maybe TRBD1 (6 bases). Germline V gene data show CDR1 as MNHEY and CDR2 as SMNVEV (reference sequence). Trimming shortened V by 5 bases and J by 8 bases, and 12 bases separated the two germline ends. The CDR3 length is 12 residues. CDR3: CASSGRGREAFF. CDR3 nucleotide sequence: TGTGCCAGCAGTGGTCGGGGGCGGGAAGCTTTCTTT.

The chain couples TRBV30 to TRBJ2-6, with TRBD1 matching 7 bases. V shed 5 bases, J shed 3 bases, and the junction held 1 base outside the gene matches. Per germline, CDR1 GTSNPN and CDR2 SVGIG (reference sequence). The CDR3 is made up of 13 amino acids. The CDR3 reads CAWDRVGANVLTF. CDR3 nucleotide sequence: TGTGCCTGGGACAGGGTTGGGGCCAACGTCCTGACTTTC.

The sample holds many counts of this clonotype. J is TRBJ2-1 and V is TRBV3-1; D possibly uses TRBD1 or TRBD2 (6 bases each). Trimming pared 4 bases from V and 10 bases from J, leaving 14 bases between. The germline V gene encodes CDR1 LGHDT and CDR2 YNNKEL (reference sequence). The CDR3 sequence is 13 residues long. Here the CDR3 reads CASSPDSSGEQFF. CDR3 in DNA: TGTGCCAGCAGCCCGGACAGCAGCGGGGAGCAGTTCTTC.

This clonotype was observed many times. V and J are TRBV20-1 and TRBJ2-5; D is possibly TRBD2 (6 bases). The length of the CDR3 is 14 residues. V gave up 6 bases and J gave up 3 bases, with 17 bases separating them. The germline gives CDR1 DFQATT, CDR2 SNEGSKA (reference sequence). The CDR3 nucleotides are TGCAGTGCCGGAGGGCCCAGGGAGGAAGAGACCCAGTACTTC. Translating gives CSAGGPREEETQYF.

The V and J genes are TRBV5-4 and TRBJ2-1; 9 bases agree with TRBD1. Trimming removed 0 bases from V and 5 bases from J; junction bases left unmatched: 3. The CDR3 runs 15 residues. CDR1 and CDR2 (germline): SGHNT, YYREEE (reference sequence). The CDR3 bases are TGTGCCAGCAGCTTGGGACAGGGGGGAAACAATGAGCAGTTCTTC. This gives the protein CASSLGQGGNNEQFF.

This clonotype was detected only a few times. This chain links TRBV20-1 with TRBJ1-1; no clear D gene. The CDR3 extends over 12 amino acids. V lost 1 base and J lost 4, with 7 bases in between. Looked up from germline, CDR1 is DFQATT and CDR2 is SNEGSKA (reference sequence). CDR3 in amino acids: CSARGIRTEAFF. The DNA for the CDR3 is TGCAGTGCTAGAGGGATTCGCACTGAAGCTTTCTTT.

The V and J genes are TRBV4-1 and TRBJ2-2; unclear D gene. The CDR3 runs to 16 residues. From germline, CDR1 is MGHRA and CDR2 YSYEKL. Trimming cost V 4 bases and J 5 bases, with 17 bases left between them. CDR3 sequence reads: CASSLQTDLLTGELFF. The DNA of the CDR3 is TGCGCCAGCAGCCTCCAGACGGATCTCTTAACCGGGGAGCTGTTTTTT.

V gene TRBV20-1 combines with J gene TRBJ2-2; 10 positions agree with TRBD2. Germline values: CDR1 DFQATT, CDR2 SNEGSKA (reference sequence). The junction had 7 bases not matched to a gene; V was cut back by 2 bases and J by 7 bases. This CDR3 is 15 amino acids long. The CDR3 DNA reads TGCAGTGCTAGACTAGCGGGGGCGGGCGGCGGGGAGCTGTTTTTT. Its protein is CSARLAGAGGGELFF.